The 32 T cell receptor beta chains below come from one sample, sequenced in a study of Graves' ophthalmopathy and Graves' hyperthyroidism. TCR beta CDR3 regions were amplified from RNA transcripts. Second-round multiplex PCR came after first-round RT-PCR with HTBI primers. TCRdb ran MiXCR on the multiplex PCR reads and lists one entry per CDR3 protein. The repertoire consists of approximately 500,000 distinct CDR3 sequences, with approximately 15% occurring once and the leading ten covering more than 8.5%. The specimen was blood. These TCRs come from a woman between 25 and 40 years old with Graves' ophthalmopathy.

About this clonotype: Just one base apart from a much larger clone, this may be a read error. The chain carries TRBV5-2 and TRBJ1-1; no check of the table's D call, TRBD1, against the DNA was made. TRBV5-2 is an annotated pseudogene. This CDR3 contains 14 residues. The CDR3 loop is CACSHPAVNTEAFF. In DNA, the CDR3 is TGCGCCTGCAGCCACCCTGCAGTGAACACTGAAGCTTTCTTT.

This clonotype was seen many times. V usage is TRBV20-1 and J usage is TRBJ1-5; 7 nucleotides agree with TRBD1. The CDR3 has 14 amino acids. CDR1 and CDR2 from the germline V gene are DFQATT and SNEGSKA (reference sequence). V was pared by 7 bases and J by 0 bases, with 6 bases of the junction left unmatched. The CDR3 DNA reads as TGCAGTGTATTCCAGGGGGATAGCAATCAGCCCCAGCATTTT. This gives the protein CSVFQGDSNQPQHF.

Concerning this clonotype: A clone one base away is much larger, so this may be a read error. This CDR3 is CACTQRGNTIYF. The CDR3 DNA reads TGTGCCTGCACCCAGAGGGGAAACACCATATATTTT. This chain links TRBV2 with TRBJ1-3; D remains ambiguous. The V gene lost 11 bases and the J gene lost 4 bases, with 12 bases spanning the gap. The CDR3 is made up of 12 amino acids. Germline V CDR1 and CDR2: SNHLY, FYNNEI.

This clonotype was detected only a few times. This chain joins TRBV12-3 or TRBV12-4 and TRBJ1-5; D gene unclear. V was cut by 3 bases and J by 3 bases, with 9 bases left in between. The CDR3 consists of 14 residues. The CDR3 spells CASSLEIFNQPQHF. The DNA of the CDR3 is TGTGCCAGCAGTTTGGAAATTTTCAATCAGCCCCAGCATTTT.

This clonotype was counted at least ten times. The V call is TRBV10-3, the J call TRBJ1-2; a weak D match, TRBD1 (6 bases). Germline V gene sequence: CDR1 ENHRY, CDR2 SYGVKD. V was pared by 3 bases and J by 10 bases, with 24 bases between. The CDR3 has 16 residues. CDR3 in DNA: TGTGCCATCAGTGACCTCCGGGGAGGGGGGCGCGAGTCCTACACCTTC. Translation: CAISDLRGGGRESYTF.

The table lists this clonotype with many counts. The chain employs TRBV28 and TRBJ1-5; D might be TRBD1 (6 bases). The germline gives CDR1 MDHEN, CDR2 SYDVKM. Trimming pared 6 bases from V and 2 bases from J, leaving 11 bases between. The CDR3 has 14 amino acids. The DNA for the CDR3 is TGTGCCAGCAGGACAGGCGGGGGCAATCAGCCCCAGCATTTT. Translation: CASRTGGGNQPQHF. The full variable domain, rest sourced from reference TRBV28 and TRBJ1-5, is DVKVTQSSRYLVKRTGEKVFLECVQDMDHENMFWYRQDPGLGLRLIYFSYDVKMKEKGDIPEGYSVSREKKERFSLILESASTNQTSMYLCASRTGGGNQPQHFGDGTRLSIL.

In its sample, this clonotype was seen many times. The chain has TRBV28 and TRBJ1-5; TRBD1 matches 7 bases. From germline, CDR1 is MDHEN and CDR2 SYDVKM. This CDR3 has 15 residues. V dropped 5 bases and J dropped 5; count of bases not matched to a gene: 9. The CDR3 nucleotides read TGTGCCAGCAGTATCCCCGTGACAGGGTATCAGCCCCAGCATTTT. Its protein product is CASSIPVTGYQPQHF.

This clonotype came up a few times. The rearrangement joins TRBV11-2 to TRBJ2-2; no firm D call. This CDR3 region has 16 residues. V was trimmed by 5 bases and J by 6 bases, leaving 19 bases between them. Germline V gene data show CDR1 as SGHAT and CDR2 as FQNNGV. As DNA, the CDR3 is TGTGCCAGCAGCGCCCCGCTAGTAAATTCGCCCGGGGAGCTGTTTTTT. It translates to CASSAPLVNSPGELFF.

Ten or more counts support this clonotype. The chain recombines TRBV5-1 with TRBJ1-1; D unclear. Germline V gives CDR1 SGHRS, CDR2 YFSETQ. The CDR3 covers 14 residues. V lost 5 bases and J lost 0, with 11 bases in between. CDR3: CASRGGRVNTEAFF. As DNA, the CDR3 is TGCGCCAGCAGGGGTGGACGGGTGAACACTGAAGCTTTCTTT.

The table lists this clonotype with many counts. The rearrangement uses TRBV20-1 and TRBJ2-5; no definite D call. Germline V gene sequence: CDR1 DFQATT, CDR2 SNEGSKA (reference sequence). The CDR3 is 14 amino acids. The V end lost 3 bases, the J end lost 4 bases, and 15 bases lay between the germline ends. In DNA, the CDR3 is TGCAGTGCTAGGATAACGGGCTTGAGAGAGACCCAGTACTTC. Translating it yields CSARITGLRETQYF.

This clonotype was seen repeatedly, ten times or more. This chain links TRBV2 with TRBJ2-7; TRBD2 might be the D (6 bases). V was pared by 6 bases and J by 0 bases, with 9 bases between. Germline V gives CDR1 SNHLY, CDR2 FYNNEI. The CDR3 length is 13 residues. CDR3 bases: TGTGCCAGCAGAGGCGGGGACTCCTACGAGCAGTACTTC. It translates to CASRGGDSYEQYF.

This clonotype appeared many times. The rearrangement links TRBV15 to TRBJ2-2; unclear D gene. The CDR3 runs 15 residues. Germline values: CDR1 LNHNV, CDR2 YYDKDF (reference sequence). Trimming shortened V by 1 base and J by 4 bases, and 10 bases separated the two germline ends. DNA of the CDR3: TGTGCCACCAGCAGAGCTTCCCAAGTCACCGGGGAGCTGTTTTTT. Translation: CATSRASQVTGELFF.

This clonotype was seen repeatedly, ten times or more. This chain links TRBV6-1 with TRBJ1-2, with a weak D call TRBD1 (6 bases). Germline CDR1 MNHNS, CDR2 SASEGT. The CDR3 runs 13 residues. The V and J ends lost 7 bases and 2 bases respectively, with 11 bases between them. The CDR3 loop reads CASTAGVNYGYTF. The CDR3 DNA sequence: TGTGCCAGCACTGCAGGGGTCAACTATGGCTACACCTTC.

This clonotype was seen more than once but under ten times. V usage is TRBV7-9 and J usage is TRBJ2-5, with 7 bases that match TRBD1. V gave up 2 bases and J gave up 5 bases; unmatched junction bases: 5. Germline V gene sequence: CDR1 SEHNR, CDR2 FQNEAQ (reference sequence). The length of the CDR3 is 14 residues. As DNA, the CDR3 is TGTGCCAGCAGCTTAAAGGGGGCTTGGGAGACCCAGTACTTC. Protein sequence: CASSLKGAWETQYF.

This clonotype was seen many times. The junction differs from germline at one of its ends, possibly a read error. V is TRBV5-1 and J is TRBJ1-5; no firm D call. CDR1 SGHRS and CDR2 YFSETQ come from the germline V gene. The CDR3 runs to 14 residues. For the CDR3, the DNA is TGTGCCAGCAGTCTCGGACCGGGCAATCAGCCCCAGCATTTT. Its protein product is CASSLGPGNQPQHF.

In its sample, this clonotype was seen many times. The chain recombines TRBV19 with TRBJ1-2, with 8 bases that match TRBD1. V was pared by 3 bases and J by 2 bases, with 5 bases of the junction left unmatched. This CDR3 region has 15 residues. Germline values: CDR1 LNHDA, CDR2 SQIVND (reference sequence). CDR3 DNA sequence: TGTGCCAGTAGTATTCGGGACAGGTCGAACTATGGCTACACCTTC. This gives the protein CASSIRDRSNYGYTF.

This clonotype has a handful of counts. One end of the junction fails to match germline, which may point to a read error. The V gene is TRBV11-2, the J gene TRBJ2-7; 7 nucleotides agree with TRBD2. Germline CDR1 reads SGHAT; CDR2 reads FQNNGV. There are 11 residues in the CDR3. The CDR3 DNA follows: TGTGCCAGCAGCCTGAGGACTAGGCAATATTTC. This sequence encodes CASSLRTRQYF.

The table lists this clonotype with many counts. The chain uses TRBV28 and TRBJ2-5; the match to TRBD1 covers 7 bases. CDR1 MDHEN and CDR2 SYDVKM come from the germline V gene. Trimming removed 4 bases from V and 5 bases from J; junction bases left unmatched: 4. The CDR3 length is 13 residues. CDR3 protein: CASSYQGVETQYF. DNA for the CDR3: TGTGCCAGCAGTTACCAGGGGGTCGAGACCCAGTACTTC. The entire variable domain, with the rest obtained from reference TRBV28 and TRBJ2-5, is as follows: DVKVTQSSRYLVKRTGEKVFLECVQDMDHENMFWYRQDPGLGLRLIYFSYDVKMKEKGDIPEGYSVSREKKERFSLILESASTNQTSMYLCASSYQGVETQYFGPGTRLLVL.

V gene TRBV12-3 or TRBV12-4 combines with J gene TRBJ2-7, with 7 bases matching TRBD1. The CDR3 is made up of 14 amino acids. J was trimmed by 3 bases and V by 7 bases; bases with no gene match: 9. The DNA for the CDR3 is TGTGCCAGCAAGCAGGGGGTAGGCCTCTACGAGCAGTACTTC. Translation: CASKQGVGLYEQYF.

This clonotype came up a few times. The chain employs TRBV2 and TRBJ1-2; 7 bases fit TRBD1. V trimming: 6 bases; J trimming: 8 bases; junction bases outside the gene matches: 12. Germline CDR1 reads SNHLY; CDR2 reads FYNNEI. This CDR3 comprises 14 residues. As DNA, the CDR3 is TGTGCCAGCAGCCTTGACAGGGTTTCTTCCGGCTACACCTTC. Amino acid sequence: CASSLDRVSSGYTF. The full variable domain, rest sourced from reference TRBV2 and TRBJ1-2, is EPEVTQTPSHQVTQMGQEVILRCVPISNHLYFYWYRQILGQKVEFLVSFYNNEISEKSEIFDDQFSVERPDGSNFTLKIRSTKLEDSAMYFCASSLDRVSSGYTFGSGTRLTVV.

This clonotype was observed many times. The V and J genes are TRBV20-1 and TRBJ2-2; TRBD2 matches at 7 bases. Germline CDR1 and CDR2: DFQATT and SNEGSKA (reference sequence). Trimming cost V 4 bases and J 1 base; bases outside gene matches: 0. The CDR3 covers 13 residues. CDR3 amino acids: CSATSGNTGELFF. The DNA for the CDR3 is TGCAGTGCTACTAGCGGGAACACCGGGGAGCTGTTTTTT.

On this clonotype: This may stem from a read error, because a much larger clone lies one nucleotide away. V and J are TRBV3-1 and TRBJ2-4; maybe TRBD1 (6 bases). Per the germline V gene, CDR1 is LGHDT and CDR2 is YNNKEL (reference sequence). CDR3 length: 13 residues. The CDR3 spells CANSQEDRNIQYF. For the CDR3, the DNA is TGTGCCAACAGCCAAGAGGACAGAAACATTCAGTACTTC.

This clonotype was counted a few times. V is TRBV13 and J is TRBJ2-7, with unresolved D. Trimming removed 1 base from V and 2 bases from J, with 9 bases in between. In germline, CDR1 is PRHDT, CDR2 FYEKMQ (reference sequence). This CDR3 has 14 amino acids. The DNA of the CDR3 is TGTGCCAGCAGCTTAGCTGACTTTCCCTACGAGCAGTACTTC. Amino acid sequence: CASSLADFPYEQYF.

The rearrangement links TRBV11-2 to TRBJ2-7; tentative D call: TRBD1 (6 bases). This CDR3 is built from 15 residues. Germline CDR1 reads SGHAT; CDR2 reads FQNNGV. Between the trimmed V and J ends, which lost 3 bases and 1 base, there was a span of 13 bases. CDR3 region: CASSLGAGQSYEQYF. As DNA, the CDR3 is TGTGCCAGCAGCTTGGGGGCCGGACAGTCCTACGAGCAGTACTTC.

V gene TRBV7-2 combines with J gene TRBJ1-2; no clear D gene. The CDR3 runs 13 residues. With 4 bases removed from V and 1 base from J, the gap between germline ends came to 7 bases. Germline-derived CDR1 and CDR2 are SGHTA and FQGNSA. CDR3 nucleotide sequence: TGTGCCAGCAGCTCTACCGATAACTATGGCTACACCTTC. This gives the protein CASSSTDNYGYTF.

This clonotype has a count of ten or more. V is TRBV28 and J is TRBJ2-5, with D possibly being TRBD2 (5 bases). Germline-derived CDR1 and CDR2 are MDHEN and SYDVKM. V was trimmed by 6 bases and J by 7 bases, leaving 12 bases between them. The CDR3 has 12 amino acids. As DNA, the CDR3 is TGTGCCAGCAGGACAATCGGAGGGACCCAGTACTTC. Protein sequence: CASRTIGGTQYF.

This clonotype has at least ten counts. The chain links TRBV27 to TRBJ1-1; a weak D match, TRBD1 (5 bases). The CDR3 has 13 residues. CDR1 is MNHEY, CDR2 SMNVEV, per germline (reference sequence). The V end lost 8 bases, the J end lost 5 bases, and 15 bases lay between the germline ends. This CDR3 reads CASGPRGGTEAFF. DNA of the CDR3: TGTGCCAGCGGACCTCGGGGGGGGACTGAAGCTTTCTTT.

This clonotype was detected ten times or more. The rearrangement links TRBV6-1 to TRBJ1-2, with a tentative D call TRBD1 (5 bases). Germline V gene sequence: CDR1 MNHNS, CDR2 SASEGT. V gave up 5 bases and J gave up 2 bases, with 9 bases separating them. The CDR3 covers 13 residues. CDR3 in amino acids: CASSQGDNYGYTF. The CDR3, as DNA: TGTGCCAGCAGTCAGGGAGACAACTATGGCTACACCTTC.

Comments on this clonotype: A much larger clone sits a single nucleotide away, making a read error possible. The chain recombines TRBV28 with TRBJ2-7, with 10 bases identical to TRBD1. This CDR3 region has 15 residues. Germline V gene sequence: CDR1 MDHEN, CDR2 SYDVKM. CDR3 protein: CASSRKRDRGYEQCF. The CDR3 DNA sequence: TGTGCCAGCAGTAGGAAGCGGGACAGGGGCTACGAGCAGTGCTTC. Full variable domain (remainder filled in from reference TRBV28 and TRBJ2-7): DVKVTQSSRYLVKRTGEKVFLECVQDMDHENMFWYRQDPGLGLRLIYFSYDVKMKEKGDIPEGYSVSREKKERFSLILESASTNQTSMYLCASSRKRDRGYEQCFGPGTRLTVT.

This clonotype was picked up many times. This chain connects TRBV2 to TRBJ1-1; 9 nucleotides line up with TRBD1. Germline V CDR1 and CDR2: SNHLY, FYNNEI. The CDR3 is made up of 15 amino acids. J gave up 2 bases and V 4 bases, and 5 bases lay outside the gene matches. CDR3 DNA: TGTGCCAGCAGTGCCACGGGACAGGGTAACACTGAAGCTTTCTTT. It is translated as CASSATGQGNTEAFF.

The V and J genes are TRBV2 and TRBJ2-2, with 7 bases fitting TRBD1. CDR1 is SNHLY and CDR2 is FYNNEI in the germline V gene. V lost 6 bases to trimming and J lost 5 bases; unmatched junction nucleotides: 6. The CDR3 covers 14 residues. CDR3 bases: TGTGCCAGCAGGCTGGACAGGAGGACCGGGGAGCTGTTTTTT. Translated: CASRLDRRTGELFF. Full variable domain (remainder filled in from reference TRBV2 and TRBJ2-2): EPEVTQTPSHQVTQMGQEVILRCVPISNHLYFYWYRQILGQKVEFLVSFYNNEISEKSEIFDDQFSVERPDGSNFTLKIRSTKLEDSAMYFCASRLDRRTGELFFGEGSRLTVL.

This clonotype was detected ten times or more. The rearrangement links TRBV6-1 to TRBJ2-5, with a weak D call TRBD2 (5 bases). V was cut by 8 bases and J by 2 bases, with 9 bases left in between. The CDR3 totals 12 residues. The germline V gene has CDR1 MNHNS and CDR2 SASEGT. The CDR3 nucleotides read TGTGCCAGCTTCCGGAGGCAAGAGACCCAGTACTTC. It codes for CASFRRQETQYF.